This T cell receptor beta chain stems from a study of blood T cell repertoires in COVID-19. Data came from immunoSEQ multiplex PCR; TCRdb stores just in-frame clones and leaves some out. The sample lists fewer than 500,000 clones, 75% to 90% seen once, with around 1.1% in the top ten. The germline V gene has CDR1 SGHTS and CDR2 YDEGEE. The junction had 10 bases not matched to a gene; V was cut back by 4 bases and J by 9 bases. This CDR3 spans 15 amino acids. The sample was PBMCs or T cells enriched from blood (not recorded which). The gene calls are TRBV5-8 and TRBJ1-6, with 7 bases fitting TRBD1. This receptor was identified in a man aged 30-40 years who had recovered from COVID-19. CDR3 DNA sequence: TGTGCCAGCAGCCACTCGACAGGGATTTTTTCACCCCTCCACTTT. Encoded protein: CASSHSTGIFSPLHF.